A single sample is the source of the 22 T cell receptor beta chains below, sequenced in a study of cytomegalovirus exposure and HLA in healthy donors. This PCR relied on a set of 60 Vbeta primers and 13 Jbeta primers. Profiling relied on immunoSEQ multiplex PCR, and the TCRdb table lists in-frame clones only, not all of them. Of about 150,000 clones listed, 80% are singletons. The specimen was PBMCs. The receptors were gathered from a man younger than 45 in good health and CMV-seropositive.

The chain joins TRBV27 to TRBJ2-5; maybe TRBD1 (5 bases). The V gene's germline CDR1 is MNHEY and CDR2 SMNVEV (reference sequence). With 6 bases removed from V and 0 bases from J, the gap between germline ends came to 14 bases. The CDR3 runs 15 residues. In DNA, the CDR3 is TGTGCCAGCAGCCAGACAGTGAAGTACCAAGAGACCCAGTACTTC. It translates to CASSQTVKYQETQYF.

Here the CDR3 DNA reads TGTGCCAGCAGTCCTAGCGGGTTTGGACGGAGGGACACTGAAGCTTTCTTT. Protein: CASSPSGFGRRDTEAFF. J is TRBJ1-1 and V is TRBV28; D gene unclear. V was shortened by 5 bases and J by 3 bases, with 22 bases between the two germline ends. Germline loops: CDR1 MDHEN, CDR2 SYDVKM. The CDR3 contains 17 residues.

V and J are TRBV30 and TRBJ2-3, with D tentatively TRBD1 (6 bases). Between the trimmed V and J ends, which lost 5 bases and 4 bases, there was a span of 19 bases. Per the germline V gene, CDR1 is GTSNPN and CDR2 is SVGIG (reference sequence). This CDR3 spans 15 amino acids. In DNA form, the CDR3 reads TGTGCCTGGGGACCCAGGGGATCTAATCCAGATACGCAGTATTTT. Translation: CAWGPRGSNPDTQYF.

The chain recombines TRBV6-6 with TRBJ2-7, with a weak D call TRBD2 (6 bases). The CDR3 sequence is 13 residues long. Germline V lookup: CDR1 MNHNY, CDR2 SVGAGI (reference sequence). V lost 2 bases and J 5 bases, leaving 10 bases between the germline ends. The DNA of the CDR3 is TGTGCCAGCAGTTACGCGGGACCGGACGAGCAGTACTTC. Its protein product is CASSYAGPDEQYF.

The genes are TRBV5-4 and TRBJ2-3; 10 nucleotides agree with TRBD2. Losses at the gene ends were 5 bases for V and 3 bases for J; bases not matched to a gene: 3. The V gene's germline CDR1 is SGHNT and CDR2 YYREEE (reference sequence). CDR3 length: 14 amino acids. CDR3 amino acids: CASSKREGTDTQYF. In DNA form, the CDR3 reads TGTGCCAGCAGTAAGCGGGAGGGAACAGATACGCAGTATTTT.

The V call is TRBV19, the J call TRBJ2-7; perhaps TRBD1 as D (5 bases). The V and J ends lost 11 bases and 2 bases respectively, with 13 bases between them. The germline V gene has CDR1 LNHDA and CDR2 SQIVND (reference sequence). CDR3 length equals 12 residues. CDR3 region: CASGRTTYEQYF. The DNA of the CDR3 is TGTGCCTCGGGCAGGACAACCTACGAGCAGTACTTC.

The chain carries TRBV10-3 and TRBJ2-2; tentative D call: TRBD2 (6 bases). This CDR3 comprises 14 residues. The V end was cut by 10 bases, the J end by 2 bases, with 14 bases between. Per the germline V gene, CDR1 is ENHRY and CDR2 is SYGVKD. The CDR3 region is CASYLGGNTGELFF. The CDR3 region has the DNA TGTGCCAGCTATTTGGGGGGAAACACCGGGGAGCTGTTTTTT.

The rearrangement joins TRBV6-1 to TRBJ2-7; D not resolved. The CDR3 is 13 amino acids. V was shortened by 2 bases and J by 3 bases, with 8 bases between the two germline ends. The germline V gene encodes CDR1 MNHNS and CDR2 SASEGT. The CDR3 DNA reads TGTGCCAGCAGTGAATGGGCAGTCTACGAGCAGTACTTC. Protein product: CASSEWAVYEQYF.

The chain has TRBV5-8 and TRBJ2-7; TRBD2 matches at 9 bases. With V trimmed by 4 bases and J by 6 bases, 5 bases remained unmatched. From germline, CDR1 is SGHTS and CDR2 YDEGEE. The CDR3 is 13 residues long. CDR3 protein: CASSGGTSSEQYF. CDR3 nucleotide sequence: TGTGCCAGCAGCGGCGGGACTAGCAGCGAGCAGTACTTC.

The chain has TRBV5-4 and TRBJ2-1; TRBD1 agrees at 11 bases. The CDR3 has 15 amino acids. V was pared by 2 bases and J by 3 bases, with 1 base of the junction left unmatched. Germline V gene sequence: CDR1 SGHNT, CDR2 YYREEE (reference sequence). CDR3 sequence reads: CASSLGTGGYNEQFF. The CDR3 coding sequence is TGTGCCAGCAGCTTAGGGACAGGGGGCTACAATGAGCAGTTCTTC.

V usage is TRBV6-6 and J usage is TRBJ1-2; D gene uncertain. Germline V gene lookup returns CDR1 MNHNY and CDR2 SVGAGI (reference sequence). Trimming took 2 bases from V and 8 from J, leaving 15 bases between them. The CDR3 has 14 amino acids. Here the CDR3 reads CASSYEGGWSGYTF. CDR3 nucleotides: TGTGCCAGCAGTTACGAGGGCGGGTGGTCGGGCTACACCTTC.

The rearrangement uses TRBV29-1 and TRBJ2-1, with TRBD2 identical over 9 bases. The CDR3 contains 13 residues. The germline V gene encodes CDR1 SQVTM and CDR2 ANQGSEA. J was trimmed by 4 bases and V by 6 bases; bases with no gene match: 4. Written as DNA, the CDR3 is TGCAGCGTGGCTAGCGGGACATACAATGAGCAGTTCTTC. Its translation is CSVASGTYNEQFF.

Only one count was recorded for this clone. V and J are TRBV27 and TRBJ2-1, with 12 positions matching TRBD2. Germline CDR1 and CDR2: MNHEY and SMNVEV (reference sequence). CDR3 length: 16 residues. V shed 5 bases and J 10 bases; nucleotides not matched to a gene: 12. CDR3 sequence: CASSPQGLAGYWEQFF. CDR3 nucleotide sequence: TGTGCCAGCAGTCCCCAAGGACTAGCGGGATATTGGGAGCAGTTCTTC.

The rearrangement joins TRBV18 to TRBJ1-5, with 10 bases that match TRBD1. This CDR3 is 17 amino acids long. The germline CDR1 and CDR2 sequences are KGHSH and LQKENI. V was clipped by 6 bases and J by 1 base; unmatched bases: 9. Written as DNA, the CDR3 is TGTGCCAGCTCCCCGGGACAGGGGATTAGGAGCAATCAGCCCCAGCATTTT. Its translation: CASSPGQGIRSNQPQHF.

V is TRBV7-2 and J is TRBJ2-4; 9 nucleotides match TRBD2. The ends lost 5 bases at V and 7 bases at J; junction bases unmatched: 15. The CDR3 has 17 amino acids. Germline-derived CDR1 and CDR2 are SGHTA and FQGNSA. The DNA for the CDR3 is TGTGCCAGCAGCCCCCAAGAGCGGGCGGGAGGGGGGAACATTCAGTACTTC. Protein sequence: CASSPQERAGGGNIQYF.

V gene TRBV10-3 combines with J gene TRBJ2-2, with 7 bases that match TRBD1. The CDR3 spans 15 residues. In germline, CDR1 is ENHRY, CDR2 SYGVKD. V lost 2 bases and J lost 4; bases outside the gene matches: 4. CDR3 loop: CAISEKGAGTGELFF. The CDR3 DNA follows: TGTGCCATCAGTGAGAAGGGGGCGGGCACCGGGGAGCTGTTTTTT.

The chain recombines TRBV5-1 with TRBJ1-4; 10 bases match TRBD1. This CDR3 spans 16 amino acids. The germline V gene has CDR1 SGHRS and CDR2 YFSETQ. The ends lost 0 bases at V and 7 bases at J; junction bases unmatched: 6. The CDR3 is CASSLGRDRGGEKLFF. The CDR3 region has the DNA TGCGCCAGCAGCTTGGGCCGGGACAGGGGAGGTGAAAAACTGTTTTTT. The full variable domain, rest sourced from reference TRBV5-1 and TRBJ1-4, is KAGVTQTPRYLIKTRGQQVTLSCSPISGHRSVSWYQQTPGQGLQFLFEYFSETQRNKGNFPGRFSGRQFSNSRSEMNVSTLELGDSALYLCASSLGRDRGGEKLFFGSGTQLSVL.

The count of this clone is one. The CDR3 nucleotides are TGTGCCAGCAGCTTATTTTCGAGGGAGTATTTGCCAGATACGCAGTATTTT. It codes for CASSLFSREYLPDTQYF. The chain combines TRBV7-3 with TRBJ2-3, with D tentatively TRBD2 (5 bases). V was trimmed by 2 bases and J by 4 bases, leaving 19 bases between them. This CDR3 comprises 17 residues. Germline values: CDR1 SGHTA, CDR2 FQGTGA. Based on the CDR3 plus reference TRBV7-3 and TRBJ2-3, the full variable domain is GAGVSQTPSNKVTEKGKYVELRCDPISGHTALYWYRQSLGQGPEFLIYFQGTGAADDSGLPNDRFFAVRPEGSVSTLKIQRTERGDSAVYLCASSLFSREYLPDTQYFGPGTRLTVL.

This sequence joins TRBV19 and TRBJ2-1; TRBD1 aligns across 8 bases. Germline CDR1 and CDR2: LNHDA and SQIVND (reference sequence). J gave up 7 bases and V 6 bases, and 11 bases lay outside the gene matches. The CDR3 is made up of 15 amino acids. CDR3 amino acids: CASRAQGAGSNEQFF. The CDR3 DNA sequence: TGTGCCAGTAGGGCCCAGGGGGCTGGGTCGAATGAGCAGTTCTTC.

The chain links TRBV18 to TRBJ2-3; D is possibly TRBD2 (6 bases). There are 13 residues in the CDR3. Germline V gene sequence: CDR1 KGHSH, CDR2 LQKENI. The V end was cut by 3 bases, the J end by 5 bases, with 9 bases between. CDR3 loop: CASSPRRGDTQYF. As DNA, the CDR3 is TGTGCCAGCTCACCGCGGAGGGGAGATACGCAGTATTTT.

In this sample, this clone turned up a few times. This rearrangement joins TRBV6-5 to TRBJ1-2; tentative D call: TRBD1 (5 bases). The CDR3 runs to 15 residues. In germline, CDR1 is MNHEY, CDR2 SVGAGI. V shed 0 bases and J shed 3 bases, with 11 bases lying between them. The CDR3 here is CASSYSMQGDYGYTF. The CDR3 DNA reads TGTGCCAGCAGTTACTCGATGCAGGGCGACTATGGCTACACCTTC.

This rearrangement joins TRBV9 to TRBJ2-3; a possible D gene is TRBD2 (7 bases). The V gene's germline CDR1 is SGDLS and CDR2 YYNGEE. V was pared by 3 bases and J by 1 base, with 15 bases between. CDR3 length: 16 residues. The CDR3 DNA is TGTGCCAGCAGCGCCATAGGGGGGGCCGGCACAGATACGCAGTATTTT. Its translation: CASSAIGGAGTDTQYF.